This is a list of T cell receptor beta chains from one sample in a study of beta chain features in type 1 diabetes. Sequenced by immunoSEQ multiplex PCR; TCRdb stores in-frame clones only, minus some. The sample carries 680,000 or so clones, about 16% recorded once. The sequencing input was naive CD4+ T cells from blood. The receptors shown here come from a man between 18 and 35 years old in good health. The CDR3 runs from the conserved cysteine through the conserved F or W. The D gene is left open where the match is weak.

j_call | v_call | d_call | cdr3_aa
TRBJ2-1 | TRBV4-3 | TRBD2 | CASSLTGTSGAMRPFF
TRBJ1-5 | TRBV5-1 | NA | CASRRTGDSNQPQHF
TRBJ2-7 | TRBV28 | NA | CASNPSGLLYEQYF
TRBJ2-3 | TRBV28 | TRBD2 | CASSDPSAGGTDTQYF
TRBJ1-1 | TRBV7-2 | TRBD1 | CASSFQGATVEAFF
TRBJ2-2 | TRBV9 | NA | CASSVGRGTGELFF
TRBJ1-5 | TRBV18 | TRBD1 | CASSPRTGDSNQPQHF
TRBJ2-1 | TRBV21-1 | NA | CASNEQFF
TRBJ2-5 | TRBV9 | TRBD1 | CASSAGTGLETQYF
TRBJ2-3 | TRBV11-3 | NA | CASSRTRGTQYF
TRBJ1-1 | TRBV27 | NA | CASSLYRQNTEAFF
TRBJ2-1 | TRBV9 | NA | CASSVGGGHNEQFF
TRBJ2-7 | TRBV5-1 | TRBD2 | CASSPGLAGSSYEQYF
TRBJ2-1 | TRBV28 | TRBD1 | CASSPRGIRINEQFF
TRBJ2-1 | TRBV9 | NA | CASSAGGASYNEQFF
TRBJ1-2 | TRBV29-1 | NA | CSVEEGYKGRYTF
TRBJ1-2 | TRBV28 | NA | CASGALGRDGYTF
TRBJ1-6 | TRBV7-3 | NA | CASSLKGIGTPLHF
TRBJ1-2 | TRBV19 | TRBD1 | CASSPTGTGGYTF
TRBJ1-4 | TRBV7-2 | NA | CASSPLTLGGEKLFF
TRBJ1-1 | TRBV5-6 | TRBD1 | CASSQDRGHRDTEAFF
TRBJ1-2 | TRBV7-2 | TRBD1 | CASSSTVGQGVVYGYTF
TRBJ1-1 | TRBV7-2 | NA | CASSPLAAAFF
TRBJ2-2 | TRBV29-1 | NA | CSVGVGAPGELFF
TRBJ2-3 | TRBV7-6 | NA | CASSLPVRTDTQYF
TRBJ1-5 | TRBV9 | TRBD1 | CASSVDGTGEQPQHF
TRBJ1-2 | TRBV7-9 | TRBD1 | CASSAGQKEGYGYTF
TRBJ1-4 | TRBV27 | NA | CASSSAGMGNEKLFF
TRBJ2-7 | TRBV2 | NA | CASSEKGNFYEQYF
TRBJ1-3 | TRBV18 | NA | CASSPRRDRSSGNTIYF
TRBJ2-7 | TRBV25-1 | TRBD1 | CASSRDSEQYF